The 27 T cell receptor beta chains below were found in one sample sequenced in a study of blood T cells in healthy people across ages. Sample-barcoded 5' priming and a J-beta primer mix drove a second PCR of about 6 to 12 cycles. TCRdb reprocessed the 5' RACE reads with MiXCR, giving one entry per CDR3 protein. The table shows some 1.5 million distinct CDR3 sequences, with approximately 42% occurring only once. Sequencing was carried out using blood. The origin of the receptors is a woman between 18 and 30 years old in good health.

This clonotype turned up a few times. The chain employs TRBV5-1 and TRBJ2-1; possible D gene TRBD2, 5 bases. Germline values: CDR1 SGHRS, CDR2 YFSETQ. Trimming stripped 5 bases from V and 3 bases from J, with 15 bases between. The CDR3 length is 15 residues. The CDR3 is CASREVEGYYNEQFF. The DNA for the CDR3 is TGCGCCAGCAGAGAGGTAGAGGGCTACTACAATGAGCAGTTCTTC.

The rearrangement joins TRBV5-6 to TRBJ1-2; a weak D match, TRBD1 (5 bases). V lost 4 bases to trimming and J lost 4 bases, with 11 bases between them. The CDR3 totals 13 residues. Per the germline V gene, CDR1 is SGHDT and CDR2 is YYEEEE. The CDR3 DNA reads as TGTGCCAGCAGCCCGGGGCGGGTCTATGGCTACACCTTC. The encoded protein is CASSPGRVYGYTF.

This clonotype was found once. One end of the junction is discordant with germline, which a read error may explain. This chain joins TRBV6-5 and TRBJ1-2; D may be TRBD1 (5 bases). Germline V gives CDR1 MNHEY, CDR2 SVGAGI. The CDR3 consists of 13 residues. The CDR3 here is CASSDSAGGGYTF. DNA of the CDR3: TGTGCCAGCAGTGACTCTGCTGGGGGTGGCTACACCTTC.

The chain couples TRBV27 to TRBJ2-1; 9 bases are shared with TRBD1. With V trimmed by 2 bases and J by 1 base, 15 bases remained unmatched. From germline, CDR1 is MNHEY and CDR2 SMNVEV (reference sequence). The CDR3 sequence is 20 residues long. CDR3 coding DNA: TGTGCCAGCAGTTTACAACCGAAGGACAGGGGAGTAGTGTCCTACAATGAGCAGTTCTTC. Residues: CASSLQPKDRGVVSYNEQFF.

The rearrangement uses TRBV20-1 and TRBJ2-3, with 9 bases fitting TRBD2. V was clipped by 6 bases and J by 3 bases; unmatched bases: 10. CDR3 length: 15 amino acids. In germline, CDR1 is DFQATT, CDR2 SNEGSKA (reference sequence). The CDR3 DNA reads TGCAGTGCAACCTTCAAGCGGGGGGTAACAGATACGCAGTATTTT. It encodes CSATFKRGVTDTQYF.

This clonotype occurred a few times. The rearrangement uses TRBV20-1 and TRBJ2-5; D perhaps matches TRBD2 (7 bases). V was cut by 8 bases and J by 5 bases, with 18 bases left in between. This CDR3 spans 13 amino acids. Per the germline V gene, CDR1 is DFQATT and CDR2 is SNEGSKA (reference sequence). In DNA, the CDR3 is TGCAGTCGATGGGGGGGCACGAGGGAGACCCAGTACTTC. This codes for CSRWGGTRETQYF.

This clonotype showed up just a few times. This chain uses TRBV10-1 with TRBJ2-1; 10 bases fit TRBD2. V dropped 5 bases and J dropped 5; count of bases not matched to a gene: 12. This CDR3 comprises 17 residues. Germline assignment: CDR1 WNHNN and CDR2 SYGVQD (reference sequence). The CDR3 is CASSSRTLAGDHNEQFF. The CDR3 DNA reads TGCGCCAGCAGTTCTCGAACTCTAGCGGGGGACCACAATGAGCAGTTCTTC.

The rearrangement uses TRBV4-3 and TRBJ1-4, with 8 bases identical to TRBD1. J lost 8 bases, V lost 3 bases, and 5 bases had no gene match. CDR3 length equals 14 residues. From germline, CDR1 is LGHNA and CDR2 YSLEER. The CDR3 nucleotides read TGCGCCAGCAGCCACGCGACAGGGGACGAAAAACTGTTTTTT. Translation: CASSHATGDEKLFF.

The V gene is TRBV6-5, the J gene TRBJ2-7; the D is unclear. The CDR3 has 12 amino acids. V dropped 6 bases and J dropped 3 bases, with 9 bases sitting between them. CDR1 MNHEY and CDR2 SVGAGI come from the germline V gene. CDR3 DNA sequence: TGTGCCAGCAGGTGCCCCAACTACGAGCAGTACTTC. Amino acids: CASRCPNYEQYF.

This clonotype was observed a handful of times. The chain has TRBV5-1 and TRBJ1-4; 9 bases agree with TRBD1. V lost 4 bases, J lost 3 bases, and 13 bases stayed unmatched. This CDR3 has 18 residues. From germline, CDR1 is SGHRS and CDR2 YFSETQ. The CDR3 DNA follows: TGCGCCAGCAGCCCACGGACCGGGACAGGGTGGGCTAATGAAAAACTGTTTTTT. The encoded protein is CASSPRTGTGWANEKLFF.

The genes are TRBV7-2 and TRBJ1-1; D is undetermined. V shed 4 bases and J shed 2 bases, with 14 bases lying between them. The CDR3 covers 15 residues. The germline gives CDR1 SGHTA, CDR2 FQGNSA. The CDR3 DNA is TGTGCCAGCAGCTCGAGACCGAACCTTAACACTGAAGCTTTCTTT. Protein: CASSSRPNLNTEAFF.

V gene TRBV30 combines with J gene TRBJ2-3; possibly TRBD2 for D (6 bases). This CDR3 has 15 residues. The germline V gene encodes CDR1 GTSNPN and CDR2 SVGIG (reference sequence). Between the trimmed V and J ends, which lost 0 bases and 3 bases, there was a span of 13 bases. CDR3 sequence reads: CAWSVQGTLTDTQYF. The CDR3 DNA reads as TGTGCCTGGAGTGTACAAGGGACTCTGACAGATACGCAGTATTTT.

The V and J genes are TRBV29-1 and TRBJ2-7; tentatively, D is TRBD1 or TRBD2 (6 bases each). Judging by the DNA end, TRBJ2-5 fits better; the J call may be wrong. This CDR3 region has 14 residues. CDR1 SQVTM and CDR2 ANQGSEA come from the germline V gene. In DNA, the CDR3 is TGCAGCGTTGAAGATCGGGGGCAGGCGGAGACCCAGTACTTC. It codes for CSVEDRGQAETQYF.

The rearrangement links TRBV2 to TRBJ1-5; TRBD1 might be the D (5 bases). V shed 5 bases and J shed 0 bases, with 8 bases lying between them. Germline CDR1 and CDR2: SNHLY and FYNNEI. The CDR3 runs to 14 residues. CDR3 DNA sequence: TGTGCCAGCAGTTGGACACTTAGCAATCAGCCCCAGCATTTT. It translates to CASSWTLSNQPQHF.

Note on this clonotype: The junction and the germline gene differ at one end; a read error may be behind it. CDR3 bases: TGTTCCAGCAGCCGGGACAGCAATGGCTACACCTTC. Protein sequence: CSSSRDSNGYTF. The chain has TRBV7-9 and TRBJ1-2; 7 bases align to TRBD1. The germline V gene encodes CDR1 SEHNR and CDR2 FQNEAQ (reference sequence). CDR3 length: 12 residues.

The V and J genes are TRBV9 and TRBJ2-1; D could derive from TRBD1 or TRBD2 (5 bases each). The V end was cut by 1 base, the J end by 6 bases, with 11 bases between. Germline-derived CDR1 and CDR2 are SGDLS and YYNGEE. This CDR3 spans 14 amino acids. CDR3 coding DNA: TGTGCCAGCAGCGTACCGGGGCCAGTCAATGAGCAGTTCTTC. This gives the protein CASSVPGPVNEQFF. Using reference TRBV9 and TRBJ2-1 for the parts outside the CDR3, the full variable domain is DSGVTQTPKHLITATGQRVTLRCSPRSGDLSVYWYQQSLDQGLQFLIQYYNGEERAKGNILERFSAQQFPDLHSELNLSSLELGDSALYFCASSVPGPVNEQFFGPGTRLTVL.

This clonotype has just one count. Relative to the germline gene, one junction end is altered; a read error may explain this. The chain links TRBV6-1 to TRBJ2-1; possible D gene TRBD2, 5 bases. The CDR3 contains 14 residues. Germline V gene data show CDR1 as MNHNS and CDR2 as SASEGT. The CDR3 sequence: CACRQDSNHNEQFF. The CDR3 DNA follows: TGTGCCTGCAGGCAGGACTCCAACCACAATGAGCAGTTCTTC.

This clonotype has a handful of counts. This CDR3 is CATSRAGGTEAFF. The CDR3 DNA follows: TGTGCCACCAGCAGGGCAGGGGGAACTGAAGCTTTCTTT. The chain links TRBV15 to TRBJ1-1; 7 bases are a match to TRBD1. Trimming removed 3 bases from V and 5 bases from J; junction bases left unmatched: 3. CDR3 length: 13 amino acids. Germline CDR1 is LNHNV and CDR2 is YYDKDF (reference sequence).

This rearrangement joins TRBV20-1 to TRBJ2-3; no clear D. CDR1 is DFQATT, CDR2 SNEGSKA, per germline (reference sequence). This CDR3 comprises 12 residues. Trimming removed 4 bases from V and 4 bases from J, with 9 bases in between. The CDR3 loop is CSATNWADTQYF. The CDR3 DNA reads TGCAGTGCTACGAATTGGGCAGATACGCAGTATTTT.

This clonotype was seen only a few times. The CDR3 sequence is CASSLPYDGYTF. The CDR3, as DNA: TGTGCCAGCAGTTTGCCCTATGACGGCTACACCTTC. The chain is built from TRBV28 and TRBJ1-2; D is uncertain. CDR1 and CDR2 from the germline V gene are MDHEN and SYDVKM. V was pared by 3 bases and J by 8 bases, with 10 bases between. This CDR3 contains 12 residues.

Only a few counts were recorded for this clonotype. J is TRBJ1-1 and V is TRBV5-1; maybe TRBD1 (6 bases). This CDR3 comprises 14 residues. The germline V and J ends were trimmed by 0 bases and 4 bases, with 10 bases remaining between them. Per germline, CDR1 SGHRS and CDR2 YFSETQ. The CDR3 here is CASSLEGEVTEAFF. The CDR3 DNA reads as TGCGCCAGCAGCTTGGAGGGGGAAGTCACTGAAGCTTTCTTT.

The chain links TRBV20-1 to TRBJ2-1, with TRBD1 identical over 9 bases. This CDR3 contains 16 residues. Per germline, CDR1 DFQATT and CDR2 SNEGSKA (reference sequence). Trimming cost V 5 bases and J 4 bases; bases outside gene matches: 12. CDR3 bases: TGCAGTGCTCAAGGGGCGGCGACAGGGGGGTACAATGAGCAGTTCTTC. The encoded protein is CSAQGAATGGYNEQFF.

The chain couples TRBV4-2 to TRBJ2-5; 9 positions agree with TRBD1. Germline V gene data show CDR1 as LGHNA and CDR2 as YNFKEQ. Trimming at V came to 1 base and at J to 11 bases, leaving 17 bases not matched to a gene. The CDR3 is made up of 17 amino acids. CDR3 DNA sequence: TGTGCCAGCAGCCAAGTAGGTAGGGGGACAGGGAACAATGAGCAGTACTTC. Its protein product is CASSQVGRGTGNNEQYF.

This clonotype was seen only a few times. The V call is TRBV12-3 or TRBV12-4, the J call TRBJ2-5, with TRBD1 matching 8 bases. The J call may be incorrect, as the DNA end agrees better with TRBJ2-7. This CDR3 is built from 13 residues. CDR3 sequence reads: CASRPGQGREQYF. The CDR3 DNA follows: TGTGCCAGCAGACCAGGACAGGGCCGCGAGCAGTACTTC.

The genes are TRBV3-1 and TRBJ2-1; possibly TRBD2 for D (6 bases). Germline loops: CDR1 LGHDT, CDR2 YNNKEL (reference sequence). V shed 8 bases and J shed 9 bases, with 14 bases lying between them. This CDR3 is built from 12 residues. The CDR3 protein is CASPNAGGEQFF. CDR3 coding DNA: TGTGCCAGCCCAAACGCCGGGGGTGAGCAGTTCTTC.

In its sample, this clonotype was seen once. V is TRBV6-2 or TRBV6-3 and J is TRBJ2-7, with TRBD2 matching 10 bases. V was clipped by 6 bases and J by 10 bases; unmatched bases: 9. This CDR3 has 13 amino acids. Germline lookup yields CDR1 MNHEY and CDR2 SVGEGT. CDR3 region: CASSQLAGLFQYF. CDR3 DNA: TGTGCCAGCAGCCAACTAGCGGGGTTATTTCAGTACTTC.

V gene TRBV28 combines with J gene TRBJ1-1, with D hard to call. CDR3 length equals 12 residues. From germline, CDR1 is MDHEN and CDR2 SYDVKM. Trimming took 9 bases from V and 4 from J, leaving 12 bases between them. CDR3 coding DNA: TGTGCCAGTCATCCCTCCAGCACTGAAGCTTTCTTT. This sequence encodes CASHPSSTEAFF.